Listed below are T cell receptor beta chains from one sample, sequenced in a study of T cells after yellow fever vaccination. MiXCR, run by TCRdb on the 5' RACE reads, gives a single entry per CDR3 protein. The sample yields some 420,000 distinct CDR3 sequences, 18% seen once. The sequencing used PBMCs, collected before the yellow fever booster vaccination. The receptors come from a man in his late teens or twenties who received the YFV17D yellow fever vaccine. Both conserved end residues are part of each CDR3. A D gene is named only where the DNA matches it firmly. For some rows the clone size is stated as once, few or many, or as a class when expanded; others skip it.

abundance	v_gene	d_gene	j_gene	CDR3nt	CDR3aa
.	TRBV7-9	.	TRBJ2-5	TGTGCCAGCAGCTTCAAGGTCCAAGAGACCCAGTACTTC	CASSFKVQETQYF
.	TRBV24-1	.	TRBJ2-2	TGTGCCACCAATAGGGGCGAAGTCGGCACCGGGGAGCTGTTTTTT	CATNRGEVGTGELFF
.	TRBV7-2	.	TRBJ2-1	TGTGCCAGCAGTCAGGACGCCCATGAGCAGTTCTTC	CASSQDAHEQFF
many	TRBV7-9	.	TRBJ1-1	TGTGCCAGCAGCTTAGTTGTCACTGAAGCTTTCTTT	CASSLVVTEAFF
.	TRBV15	.	TRBJ1-2	TGTGCCACCACCCGAGGACGAGGTCCTGATGGCTACACCTTC	CATTRGRGPDGYTF
few	TRBV27	.	TRBJ2-7	TGTGCCAGCAGTATAAACAGGGATTTAAACGAGCAGTACTTC	CASSINRDLNEQYF
.	TRBV20-1	.	TRBJ1-2	TGCAGTGCTAGGGGGATTACAGGGCCTGGCTACACCTTC	CSARGITGPGYTF
few	TRBV11-2	.	TRBJ1-2	TGTGCCAGCAGCGATCTTATTCTAGGCGGCTACACCTTC	CASSDLILGGYTF
.	TRBV12-3/TRBV12-4	.	TRBJ1-5	TGTGCCAGCAGTTTTATAGGGCTAAATCAGCCCCAGCATTTT	CASSFIGLNQPQHF
.	TRBV4-1	.	TRBJ2-1	TGCGCCAGCAGCCAATCGGCATCAACATACGGGAATGAGCAGTTCTTC	CASSQSASTYGNEQFF
.	TRBV2	.	TRBJ2-3	TGTGCCAGCAGTTCACCGGGGGTTTACACAGATACGCAGTATTTT	CASSSPGVYTDTQYF
.	TRBV20-1	TRBD2	TRBJ2-7	TGCAGTGCTGCTTCTAGCGGGGGGGCCGGGTACGAGCAGTACTTC	CSAASSGGAGYEQYF
.	TRBV20-1	.	TRBJ1-5	TGCAGTGCCTCGGCAGGTTATCAGCCCCAGCATTTT	CSASAGYQPQHF
.	TRBV5-1	.	TRBJ2-3	TGCGCCAGCAGCTTGGCCAGGGTAGATACGCAGTATTTT	CASSLARVDTQYF
many	TRBV7-2	.	TRBJ2-1	TGTGCCAGCAGCATGGGTGCGGGCAGTGAGCAGTTCTTC	CASSMGAGSEQFF
few	TRBV7-8	TRBD1	TRBJ2-4	TGTGCCAGCAGCTCCGCGACAGGGACGGAGACCAAAAACATTCAGTACTTC	CASSSATGTETKNIQYF
few	TRBV6-1	.	TRBJ1-1	TGTGCCAGCAGTGAACTATACGGCCAGAACACTGAAGCTTTCTTT	CASSELYGQNTEAFF
.	TRBV5-1	.	TRBJ2-2	TGCGCCAGCAGTCAGCAGGGGGGCAACACCGGGGAGCTGTTTTTT	CASSQQGGNTGELFF
.	TRBV5-6	TRBD2	TRBJ2-3	TGTGCCAGCAGCTTGGCGCGACTAGCGGGGGAGGGGGATACGCAGTATTTT	CASSLARLAGEGDTQYF
few	TRBV12-3/TRBV12-4	.	TRBJ1-2	TGTGCCAGCACCCGCTTTTTGAGGGATGGCTACACCTTC	CASTRFLRDGYTF
.	TRBV12-3/TRBV12-4	TRBD1	TRBJ2-7	TGTGCCAGCAGTAACAGGGGGGCCAGGGAGCAGTACTTC	CASSNRGAREQYF
few	TRBV5-1	.	TRBJ1-1	TGCGCCAGCAGCTTGGCCTCAGGAACTGAAGCTTTCTTT	CASSLASGTEAFF
.	TRBV7-9	.	TRBJ2-1	TGTGCCAGCAGCTTAACCGGGTGGGGGGACAGCACCTCACAGTTCTTC	CASSLTGWGDSTSQFF
once	TRBV7-3	.	TRBJ2-2	TGTGCCAGCAGCCCCGACAAAACCCCTACCGGGGAGCTGTTTTTT	CASSPDKTPTGELFF
.	TRBV28	.	TRBJ2-3	TGTGCCAGCAGTCCGGGGGTAACTACAGATACGCAGTATTTT	CASSPGVTTDTQYF
.	TRBV12-3/TRBV12-4	.	TRBJ2-7	TGTGCCAGCAGTTTAAGGGCGTTGGCCTACGAGCAGTACTTC	CASSLRALAYEQYF
.	TRBV10-3	.	TRBJ1-3	TGTGCCGTCGCCCGGGCCGGCTCTGGAAACACCATATATTTT	CAVARAGSGNTIYF